This paragraph reports one T cell receptor beta chain. This entry is derived from a study of monozygotic twins with inflammatory bowel disease. TCRdb re-called the 5' RACE reads; one entry per CDR3 protein, DNA not given. In all, the sample yields fewer than 200,000 distinct CDR3 sequences. The CDR3 has 15 amino acids. Germline-derived CDR1 and CDR2 are LGHNA and YNFKEQ. Sequencing was performed on blood. V and J are TRBV4-2 and TRBJ2-2; as DNA is missing, the TRBD2 call by TCRdb cannot be tested. This clonotype was obtained from a human donor with ulcerative colitis or Crohn's disease, or a healthy co-twin of an affected twin (not recorded which). The CDR3 protein is CASSRLADSSGELFF.